This T cell receptor (beta chain) was recorded in a study of blood T cells in healthy people across ages. The germline CDR1 and CDR2 sequences are ENHRY and SYGVKD. The CDR3 loop spans 13 amino acids. Trimming pared 6 bases from V and 6 bases from J, leaving 14 bases between. This clonotype has only a few counts. Total RNA, at least 5 micrograms per sample, was extracted from PBMCs. Primers used in a second PCR of roughly 6 to 11 cycles were a sample-barcoded 5' primer and a J-beta primer mix. Carrying 12 random nucleotides, a template-switch adaptor labeled each individual cDNA molecule. Every sample gave at least 2.5 million paired-end reads containing CDR3. MiXCR, run by TCRdb on the 5' RACE reads, gives a single entry per CDR3 protein. Seen here are roughly 1 million distinct CDR3 sequences, around 27% observed once, and the top ten hold around 0.75%. The data also belong to a second study, concerning T cells of mothers and their children. Per that study: Researchers report slightly higher, though non-significant, overlap in related mother-child pairs than in unrelated pairs.

The source of this sequence is a girl aged 2 to 9 in good health. Sequenced material: blood. The chain has TRBV10-3 and TRBJ1-1; D is perhaps TRBD1 (6 bases). In DNA form, the CDR3 reads TGTGCCATCAGCAGAGAGGGGGTAGCTGAAGCTTTCTTT. Translated: CAISREGVAEAFF.